Detailed here is one T cell receptor (beta chain). This specimen belongs to a study of T cell clones after liver transplantation. The overall study: Apart from a few HCV-positive recipients, transplants were for non-autoimmune, non-viral reasons.

Germline values: CDR1 MDHEN, CDR2 SYDVKM. This CDR3 is 14 amino acids long. V lost 9 bases and J lost 0, with 13 bases in between. TCRdb's copy holds only in-frame clones and misses some; the assay was immunoSEQ multiplex PCR. The sample includes more than 45,000 clones, approximately 63% of them seen just once. Sequenced here: CD4+ T cells from blood, sampled at the roughly 15-month timepoint. The genes are TRBV28 and TRBJ2-3; TRBD1 might be the D (5 bases). The TCR sequence derives from a human patient who received a liver transplant. Part of the T cells may come from the graft donor. In DNA form, the CDR3 reads TGTGCCAGTGTGCAGGGAACTAGCACAGATACGCAGTATTTT. Translating gives CASVQGTSTDTQYF.